This is a list of T cell receptor delta chains from one sample in a study of gamma-delta T cells after stem cell transplantation. TCRdb reran clone calling via CATT on the RT-PCR reads. In the table there are about 1,200 delta-chain clones, more than 1.5% of which are singletons. The specimen sequenced was gamma-delta T cells. All receptors derive from a human donor. It is not recorded whose cells these are; they may come from a transplant donor. CDR3s include the opening cysteine and the closing phenylalanine or tryptophan. Fields, in order: clone size, J gene, D gene, V gene, CDR3 DNA, CDR3 protein. D genes are given only for firm matches. Size tells how often a clone was seen (once, few, many) or the class of an expanded clone, and some rows leave it out.

hyperexpanded	TRDJ1	TRDD3	TRDV2	TGTGCCTGTGACACCGTCCAGCTGGGGGACACAAATAAACTCATCTTT	CACDTVQLGDTNKLIF
few	TRDJ1	TRDD3	TRDV2	TGTGCCTGTGTCGCACTGGGGGAGACCCCCGATAAACTCATCTTT	CACVALGETPDKLIF
hyperexpanded	TRDJ1	NA	TRDV1	TGTGCTCTTGGGCCCCCGGGGGTCCACACCGATAAACTCATCTTT	CALGPPGVHTDKLIF
hyperexpanded	TRDJ1	NA	TRDV2	TGTGCCTGTGACACCGCTTGGGGGTCCTCTTACACCGATAAACTCATCTTT	CACDTAWGSSYTDKLIF
NA	TRDJ1	NA	TRDV2	TGTGCCTGTGACACCCTGTCCGTACTAGGGGATGCCACCGATAAACTCATCTTT	CACDTLSVLGDATDKLIF